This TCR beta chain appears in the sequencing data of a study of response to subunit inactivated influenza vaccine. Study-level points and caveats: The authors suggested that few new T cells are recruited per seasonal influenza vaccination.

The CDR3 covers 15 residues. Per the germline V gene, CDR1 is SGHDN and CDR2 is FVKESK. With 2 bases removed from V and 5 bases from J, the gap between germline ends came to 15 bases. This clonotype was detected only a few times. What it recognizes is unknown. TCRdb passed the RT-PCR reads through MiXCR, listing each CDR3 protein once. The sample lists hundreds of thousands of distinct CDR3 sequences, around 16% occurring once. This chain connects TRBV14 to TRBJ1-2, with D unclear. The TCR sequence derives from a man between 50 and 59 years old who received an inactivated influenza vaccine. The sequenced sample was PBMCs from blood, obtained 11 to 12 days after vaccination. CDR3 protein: CASSQRVGSMYGYTF. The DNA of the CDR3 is TGTGCCAGCAGCCAACGGGTCGGCAGCATGTATGGCTACACCTTC. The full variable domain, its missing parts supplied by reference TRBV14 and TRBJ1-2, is EAGVTQFPSHSVIEKGQTVTLRCDPISGHDNLYWYRRVMGKEIKFLLHFVKESKQDESGMPNNRFLAERTGGTYSTLKVQPAELEDSGVYFCASSQRVGSMYGYTFGSGTRLTVV.